This TCR beta chain emerged from a study of blood T cells in healthy people across ages. A second 7 to 11 cycle PCR used barcoded and J-beta primers. Template switching added a 12-random-nucleotide identifier to every cDNA molecule. Per-sample output comprised a minimum of 2.5 million paired-end reads containing CDR3. TCRdb re-derived calls from the 5' RACE reads in MiXCR, one entry per CDR3 protein. The sample shows about 800,000 distinct CDR3 sequences, 20% to 25% of them seen only once. Study-level results: Those diversity estimates obtained from one million T cells were thought to be underestimates.

The CDR3 is 17 amino acids. V lost 5 bases and J lost 2; bases outside the gene matches: 7. A word on this clonotype: Its target is not known.

These data were also reused for a study on T cells of mothers and their children.

The chain joins TRBV12-3 or TRBV12-4 to TRBJ2-1; TRBD1 agrees at 12 bases. The source of this sequence is a boy between 10 and 17 years old in good health. Sequencing input: blood. The CDR3 protein is CASSDWDRGPPYNEQFF. The CDR3 nucleotides read TGTGCCAGCAGTGACTGGGACAGGGGGCCGCCCTACAATGAGCAGTTCTTC.